The source of this TCR beta chain is a study of CD8+ T cells in alopecia areata. Study information: Each day, treated patients took oral tofacitinib twice, at 5 to 10 mg per dose.

V lost 7 bases, J lost 0 bases, and 7 bases lay in between. Germline values: CDR1 LNHDA, CDR2 SQIVND (reference sequence). The CDR3 sequence is 13 residues long. To note about this clone: What it recognizes is unknown.

cDNA prepared by RNA extraction and subsequent reverse transcription served as the template for sequencing. Profiled with immunoSEQ multiplex PCR; TCRdb holds only in-frame clones, not every one. The sample has about 200,000 clones, 35% to 40% seen once; the top ten hold roughly 0.5%. Treatment indicated: oral pan-JAK inhibitor, 5-10 mg twice daily. Sorted out of PBMCs were CD4+ T cells and CD8+ T cells. Findings of the study overall: How baseline CD8+ expansion relates to response remains uncertain (there was one nonresponder). Patients showed less clear TCR sequence sharing than mice, possibly partly because of HLA diversity.

This receptor was obtained from a human donor with alopecia areata. The sequenced sample was CD4+ T cells sorted from blood, obtained around week 34, from a patient treated with tofacitinib. The chain couples TRBV19 to TRBJ1-5; no clear D. The CDR3 loop is CASTRYSNQPQHF. CDR3 DNA sequence: TGTGCCAGTACCAGATATAGCAATCAGCCCCAGCATTTT.